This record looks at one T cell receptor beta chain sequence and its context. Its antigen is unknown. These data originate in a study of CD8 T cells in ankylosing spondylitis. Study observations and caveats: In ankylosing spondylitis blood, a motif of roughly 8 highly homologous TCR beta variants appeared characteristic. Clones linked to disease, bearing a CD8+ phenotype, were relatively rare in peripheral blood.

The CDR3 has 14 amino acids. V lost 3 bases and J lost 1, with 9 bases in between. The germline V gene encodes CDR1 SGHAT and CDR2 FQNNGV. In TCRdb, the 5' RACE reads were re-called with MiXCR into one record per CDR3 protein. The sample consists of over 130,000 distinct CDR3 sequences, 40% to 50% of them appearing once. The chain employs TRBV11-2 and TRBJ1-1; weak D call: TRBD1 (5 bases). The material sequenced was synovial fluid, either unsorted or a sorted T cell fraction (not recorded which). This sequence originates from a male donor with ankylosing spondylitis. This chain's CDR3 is CASSLGLSNTEAFF. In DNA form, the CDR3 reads TGTGCCAGCAGCTTGGGACTCTCGAACACTGAAGCTTTCTTT.